Sequencing of this TCR beta chain was carried out in a study of response to subunit inactivated influenza vaccine. This clonotype has at least ten counts. One entry per CDR3 protein results from TCRdb running MiXCR on the RT-PCR reads. The data hold 700,000 to 800,000 distinct CDR3 sequences, with about 18% observed a single time. Germline CDR1 reads LGHDT; CDR2 reads YNNKEL (reference sequence). V lost 0 bases and J lost 4; bases outside the gene matches: 7. The CDR3 consists of 17 residues. The TCR comes from a man in his fifties or sixties who received an inactivated influenza vaccine. The chain carries TRBV3-1 and TRBJ2-3, with TRBD2 matching over 10 bases. Specimen: PBMCs from blood, collected roughly 5 days after vaccination. In nucleotides, the CDR3 is TGTGCCAGCAGCCAAGATAGAGCGGGGGGGCGGTCAGATACGCAGTATTTT. Its translation is CASSQDRAGGRSDTQYF.